Each of the 27 T cell receptor beta chains below was sequenced from the same sample in a study of blood T cell repertoires in COVID-19. TCRdb's copy holds only in-frame clones and misses some; the assay was immunoSEQ multiplex PCR. This sample carries 110,000 to 150,000 clones, 85% to 90% of them seen once, and the ten largest clones take over 2.5%. Sequenced: peripheral blood. The receptors were sampled from a man aged 55 to 70 with active or convalescent COVID-19.

V and J are TRBV6-4 and TRBJ2-4, with 12 positions matching TRBD2. The CDR3 spans 17 residues. The germline CDR1 and CDR2 sequences are MRHNA and SNTAGT. The junction had 7 bases not matched to a gene; V was cut back by 7 bases and J by 0 bases. CDR3 DNA: TGTGCCAGCACGTCGACTAGCGGGAGACTAGCCAAAAACATTCAGTACTTC. This codes for CASTSTSGRLAKNIQYF.

This chain connects TRBV6-1 to TRBJ1-5; D is unresolved. Deletions cut 5 bases from V and 4 bases from J, with 9 bases between. This CDR3 region has 13 residues. Germline values: CDR1 MNHNS, CDR2 SASEGT. The CDR3 here is CASSQRLNQPQHF. As DNA, the CDR3 is TGTGCCAGCAGTCAACGACTTAATCAGCCCCAGCATTTT.

The chain has TRBV7-8 and TRBJ2-1; unclear D gene. This CDR3 comprises 11 residues. Germline CDR1 is SGHVS and CDR2 is FQNEAQ. Trimming stripped 6 bases from V and 8 bases from J, with 8 bases between. The CDR3 spells CASRRSDEQFF. CDR3 bases: TGTGCCAGCAGACGGAGCGATGAGCAGTTCTTC.

This clone was observed a handful of times. The rearrangement joins TRBV6-2 or TRBV6-3 to TRBJ2-7, with 11 bases identical to TRBD1. V dropped 0 bases and J dropped 4; count of bases not matched to a gene: 2. The CDR3 loop spans 15 amino acids. Germline CDR1 reads MNHEY; CDR2 reads SVGEGT. DNA for the CDR3: TGTGCCAGCAGTTACTCCCGGGACAGGGGGTACGAGCAGTACTTC. Protein product: CASSYSRDRGYEQYF.

The V call is TRBV20-1, the J call TRBJ2-7; D is ambiguous. CDR3 size: 12 residues. Germline V gene data show CDR1 as DFQATT and CDR2 as SNEGSKA (reference sequence). V lost 3 bases and J lost 4, with 10 bases in between. The DNA for the CDR3 is TGCAGTGCTAGTGACCAGAATTACGAGCAGTACTTC. It encodes CSASDQNYEQYF.

The V call is TRBV4-2, the J call TRBJ2-3, with 8 bases aligning to TRBD2. The germline V gene encodes CDR1 LGHNA and CDR2 YNFKEQ. With 4 bases clipped from V and 7 bases from J, the junction kept 13 bases outside the gene matches. This CDR3 contains 16 residues. The CDR3 DNA reads as TGTGCCAGCAGCCCTACTAGCGGCCTTGGACAGAATACGCAGTATTTT. It codes for CASSPTSGLGQNTQYF.

The chain recombines TRBV2 with TRBJ2-1; TRBD1 agrees at 11 bases. Germline CDR1 is SNHLY and CDR2 is FYNNEI. J gave up 5 bases and V 6 bases, and 6 bases lay outside the gene matches. This CDR3 is built from 15 residues. CDR3 DNA: TGTGCCAGCAGCCCGGACAGGGGGCCCCACAATGAGCAGTTCTTC. Its translation is CASSPDRGPHNEQFF. The full variable domain, completed using reference TRBV2 and TRBJ2-1, is EPEVTQTPSHQVTQMGQEVILRCVPISNHLYFYWYRQILGQKVEFLVSFYNNEISEKSEIFDDQFSVERPDGSNFTLKIRSTKLEDSAMYFCASSPDRGPHNEQFFGPGTRLTVL.

V and J are TRBV30 and TRBJ1-5; weak D call: TRBD1 (5 bases). From germline, CDR1 is GTSNPN and CDR2 SVGIG (reference sequence). The CDR3 has 13 residues. Trimming cost V 3 bases and J 4 bases, with 10 bases left between them. The CDR3 DNA is TGTGCCTGGAGAGAGACAGCGAATCAGCCCCAGCATTTT. Protein product: CAWRETANQPQHF.

V gene TRBV19 combines with J gene TRBJ1-2; D gene ambiguous. This CDR3 region has 16 residues. Germline assignment: CDR1 LNHDA and CDR2 SQIVND (reference sequence). V lost 2 bases and J 1 base, leaving 14 bases between the germline ends. The CDR3 region has the DNA TGTGCCAGTAGTATAAAGGAGGGCAGCATTAACTATGGCTACACCTTC. Translation gives CASSIKEGSINYGYTF.

The chain is built from TRBV6-5 and TRBJ1-2; tentatively, D is TRBD1 (6 bases). The CDR3 is 14 residues long. V lost 5 bases to trimming and J lost 2 bases, with 12 bases between them. CDR1 MNHEY and CDR2 SVGAGI come from the germline V gene. The CDR3 DNA follows: TGTGCCAGCAGTAATTGGGACATAAACTATGGCTACACCTTC. Protein: CASSNWDINYGYTF.

The V gene is TRBV30, the J gene TRBJ1-2; perhaps TRBD1 as D (5 bases). CDR1 GTSNPN and CDR2 SVGIG come from the germline V gene (reference sequence). CDR3 length: 13 residues. V lost 5 bases and J 3 bases, leaving 13 bases between the germline ends. The CDR3 spells CAWSTVKDYGYTF. In DNA form, the CDR3 reads TGTGCCTGGTCGACAGTAAAGGACTATGGCTACACCTTC.

The chain couples TRBV9 to TRBJ1-6; 7 bases are a match to TRBD1. This CDR3 contains 15 residues. The V gene end was trimmed by 1 base and the J gene end by 9 bases; junction bases not matched to a gene: 7. The germline gives CDR1 SGDLS, CDR2 YYNGEE. CDR3 sequence (DNA): TGTGCCAGCAGCGTATCGGAGGGGGCTCGTTCACCCCTCCACTTT. This encodes CASSVSEGARSPLHF.

J is TRBJ1-4 and V is TRBV7-9, with 7 bases identical to TRBD1. V gave up 5 bases and J gave up 6 bases; unmatched junction bases: 6. From germline, CDR1 is SEHNR and CDR2 FQNEAQ (reference sequence). This CDR3 contains 14 residues. The CDR3 reads CASSRIGQDEKLFF. The CDR3, as DNA: TGTGCCAGCAGCCGAATTGGACAGGATGAAAAACTGTTTTTT.

This clone has just one count. The V call is TRBV28, the J call TRBJ1-1; D gene uncertain. Trimming pared 5 bases from V and 4 bases from J, leaving 17 bases between. The germline CDR1 and CDR2 sequences are MDHEN and SYDVKM. CDR3 length: 15 amino acids. CDR3 loop: CASSPLTPGTTEAFF. The CDR3 DNA reads TGTGCCAGCAGTCCGCTGACCCCAGGCACCACTGAAGCTTTCTTT.

V is TRBV5-1 and J is TRBJ2-5; perhaps TRBD1 as D (6 bases). V shed 6 bases and J shed 3 bases, with 12 bases lying between them. Per germline, CDR1 SGHRS and CDR2 YFSETQ. The CDR3 is made up of 13 amino acids. The CDR3 coding sequence is TGCGCCAGCACAGGACAGAGAAAAGAGACCCAGTACTTC. Residues: CASTGQRKETQYF.

V is TRBV6-5 and J is TRBJ2-5, with 9 bases lining up with TRBD1. The CDR3 length is 14 residues. J gave up 5 bases and V 6 bases, and 7 bases lay outside the gene matches. CDR1 and CDR2 from the germline V gene are MNHEY and SVGAGI. The CDR3 sequence: CASSIQGARETQYF. The CDR3 region has the DNA TGTGCCAGCAGCATACAGGGGGCACGGGAGACCCAGTACTTC.

This chain connects TRBV7-6 to TRBJ2-7, with D possibly TRBD2 on 5 matching bases. Per the germline V gene, CDR1 is SGHVS and CDR2 is FNYEAQ. CDR3 size: 16 residues. Trimming pared 5 bases from V and 0 bases from J, leaving 17 bases between. CDR3 bases: TGTGCCAGCAGCCCAGGTGTTGTCGGGAACTCCTACGAGCAGTACTTC. It encodes CASSPGVVGNSYEQYF. Combining the CDR3 with reference TRBV7-6 and TRBJ2-7 gives the whole variable domain GAGVSQSPRYKVTKRGQDVALRCDPISGHVSLYWYRQALGQGPEFLTYFNYEAQQDKSGLPNDRFSAERPEGSISTLTIQRTEQRDSAMYRCASSPGVVGNSYEQYFGPGTRLTVT.

The chain recombines TRBV10-3 with TRBJ2-3; 9 bases align to TRBD1. With V trimmed by 0 bases and J by 2 bases, 9 bases remained unmatched. The CDR3 spans 18 residues. Germline values: CDR1 ENHRY, CDR2 SYGVKD. The DNA for the CDR3 is TGTGCCATCAGTGAGTCTGCAGGGACAGGGCCCTCCACAGATACGCAGTATTTT. It specifies CAISESAGTGPSTDTQYF.

This rearrangement joins TRBV7-2 to TRBJ1-5; the match to TRBD1 covers 7 bases. This CDR3 region has 15 residues. Germline V gives CDR1 SGHTA, CDR2 FQGNSA. The V and J ends lost 5 bases and 3 bases, in that order; junction bases with no gene match: 7. The CDR3 is CASSIDEGANQPQHF. The CDR3 DNA follows: TGTGCCAGCAGCATAGACGAGGGGGCCAATCAGCCCCAGCATTTT.

The chain uses TRBV7-9 and TRBJ1-5; 7 nucleotides align to TRBD1. The V gene's germline CDR1 is SEHNR and CDR2 FQNEAQ (reference sequence). This CDR3 has 15 amino acids. Trimming cost V 3 bases and J 4 bases; bases outside gene matches: 6. CDR3 sequence (DNA): TGTGCCAGCAGCTTTTCGGGACAGCAAAATCAGCCCCAGCATTTT. Translating it yields CASSFSGQQNQPQHF.

This chain uses TRBV28 with TRBJ2-1, with D uncertain. CDR1 and CDR2 (germline): MDHEN, SYDVKM. Trimming cost V 2 bases and J 3 bases, with 5 bases left between them. CDR3 length equals 13 residues. The CDR3 nucleotides read TGTGCCAGCAGTTTACTCCGCTACAATGAGCAGTTCTTC. Translated: CASSLLRYNEQFF.

The gene calls are TRBV18 and TRBJ2-1, with a possible D match to TRBD2 (6 bases). CDR1 and CDR2 from the germline V gene are KGHSH and LQKENI. The CDR3 extends over 14 amino acids. V dropped 0 bases and J dropped 8 bases, with 11 bases sitting between them. The CDR3 reads CASSPPAGKDEQFF. The DNA of the CDR3 is TGTGCCAGCTCACCACCCGCGGGGAAAGATGAGCAGTTCTTC.

The chain uses TRBV5-1 and TRBJ1-1; tentatively, D is TRBD1 (5 bases). CDR3 length: 16 residues. Trimming took off 0 bases at V and 1 base at J, with 13 bases between the two ends. Germline CDR1 SGHRS, CDR2 YFSETQ. CDR3 residues: CASSLAPGGSNTEAFF. As DNA, the CDR3 is TGCGCCAGCAGCTTGGCCCCCGGGGGATCGAACACTGAAGCTTTCTTT.

This clone has just a few counts. This chain uses TRBV9 with TRBJ2-3; 9 positions match TRBD2. J lost 2 bases, V lost 0 bases, and 10 bases had no gene match. Germline assignment: CDR1 SGDLS and CDR2 YYNGEE. This CDR3 is 18 amino acids long. CDR3 bases: TGTGCCAGCAGCGTAGAGGGGAGCAGCGGGGGGACCACAGATACGCAGTATTTT. Its translation is CASSVEGSSGGTTDTQYF.

The chain couples TRBV7-9 to TRBJ2-4; the match to TRBD2 covers 7 bases. The V and J ends lost 2 bases and 1 base, in that order; junction bases with no gene match: 2. The CDR3 sequence is 15 residues long. Looked up from germline, CDR1 is SEHNR and CDR2 is FQNEAQ (reference sequence). CDR3 region: CASSLHGGAKNIQYF. DNA for the CDR3: TGTGCCAGCAGCTTACACGGGGGGGCCAAAAACATTCAGTACTTC.

The genes are TRBV19 and TRBJ1-5; D remains unclear. Germline-derived CDR1 and CDR2 are LNHDA and SQIVND (reference sequence). The V gene lost 7 bases and the J gene lost 3 bases, with 16 bases spanning the gap. There are 15 residues in the CDR3. CDR3 nucleotides: TGTGCCAGTACCCAAATACGTAGTACCAATCAGCCCCAGCATTTT. Translation gives CASTQIRSTNQPQHF. Using reference TRBV19 and TRBJ1-5 for the parts outside the CDR3, the full variable domain is DGGITQSPKYLFRKEGQNVTLSCEQNLNHDAMYWYRQDPGQGLRLIYYSQIVNDFQKGDIAEGYSVSREKKESFPLTVTSAQKNPTAFYLCASTQIRSTNQPQHFGDGTRLSIL.

V usage is TRBV6-2 or TRBV6-3 and J usage is TRBJ2-1; possible D gene TRBD2, 5 bases. The CDR3 is 14 amino acids. The V end lost 2 bases, the J end lost 8 bases, and 13 bases lay between the germline ends. CDR1 and CDR2 (germline): MNHEY, SVGEGT. In nucleotides, the CDR3 is TGTGCCAGCAGTTACATGAGGGCATTGGATGAGCAGTTCTTC. It is translated as CASSYMRALDEQFF.